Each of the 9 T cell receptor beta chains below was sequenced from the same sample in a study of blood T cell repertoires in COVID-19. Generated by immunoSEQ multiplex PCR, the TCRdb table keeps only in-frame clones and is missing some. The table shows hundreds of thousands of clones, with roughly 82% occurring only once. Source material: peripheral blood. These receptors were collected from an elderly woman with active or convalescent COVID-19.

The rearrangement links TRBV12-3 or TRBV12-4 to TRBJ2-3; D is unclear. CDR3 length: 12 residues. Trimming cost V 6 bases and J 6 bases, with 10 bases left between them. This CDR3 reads CASSERPDTQYF. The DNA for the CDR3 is TGTGCCAGCAGCGAGAGGCCCGATACGCAGTATTTT.

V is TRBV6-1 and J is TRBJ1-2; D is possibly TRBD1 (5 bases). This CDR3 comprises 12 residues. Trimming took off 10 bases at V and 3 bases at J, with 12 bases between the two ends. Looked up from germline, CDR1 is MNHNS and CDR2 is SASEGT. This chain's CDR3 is CAIRQGDYGYTF. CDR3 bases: TGTGCCATCAGGCAGGGTGACTATGGCTACACCTTC.

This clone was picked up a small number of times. The DNA for the CDR3 is TGTGCCAGCAGCCGGACAGGGGTCCACGAGCAGTACTTC. Residues: CASSRTGVHEQYF. The chain carries TRBV12-3 or TRBV12-4 and TRBJ2-7; 9 nucleotides line up with TRBD1. The CDR3 extends over 13 amino acids. With V trimmed by 6 bases and J by 5 bases, 5 bases remained unmatched.

CDR3 DNA: TGCGCCAGCAGCCAATTCTCCGGACAGGCGAGAACTGAAGCTTTCTTT. As protein: CASSQFSGQARTEAFF. The chain couples TRBV4-1 to TRBJ1-1; the match to TRBD1 covers 7 bases. CDR1 is MGHRA and CDR2 is YSYEKL in the germline V gene. V gave up 2 bases and J gave up 5 bases; unmatched junction bases: 11. There are 16 residues in the CDR3.

CDR3 amino acids: CASSGGDRPNSPLHF. CDR3 bases: TGTGCCAGCAGCGGCGGGGACAGACCAAATTCACCCCTCCACTTT. The chain is built from TRBV3-1 (or the pseudogene TRBV3-2) and TRBJ1-6, with 7 bases aligning to TRBD1. The CDR3 runs 15 residues. The V and J ends lost 5 bases and 7 bases, in that order; junction bases with no gene match: 8. Germline-derived CDR1 and CDR2 are LGHDT and YNNKEL (reference sequence).

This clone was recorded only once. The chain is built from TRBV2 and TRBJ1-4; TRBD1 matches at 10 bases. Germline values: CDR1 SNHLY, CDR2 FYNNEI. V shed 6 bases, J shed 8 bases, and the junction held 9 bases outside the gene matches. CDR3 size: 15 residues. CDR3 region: CASRGQGLSEEKLFF. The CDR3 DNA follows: TGTGCCAGCAGGGGACAGGGGTTGTCAGAAGAAAAACTGTTTTTT.

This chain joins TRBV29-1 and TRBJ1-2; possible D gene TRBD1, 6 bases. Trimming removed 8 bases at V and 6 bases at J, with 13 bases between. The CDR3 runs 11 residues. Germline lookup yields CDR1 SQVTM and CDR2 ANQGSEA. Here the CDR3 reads CSLGQADGYTF. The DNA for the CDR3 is TGCAGCTTGGGACAAGCAGATGGCTACACCTTC.

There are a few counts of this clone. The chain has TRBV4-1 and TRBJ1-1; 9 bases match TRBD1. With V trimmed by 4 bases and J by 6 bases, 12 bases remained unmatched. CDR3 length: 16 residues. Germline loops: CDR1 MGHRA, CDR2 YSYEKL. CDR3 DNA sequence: TGCGCCAGCAGCCCCCGACAGGGGGGTATCAACGCTGAAGCTTTCTTT. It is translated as CASSPRQGGINAEAFF.

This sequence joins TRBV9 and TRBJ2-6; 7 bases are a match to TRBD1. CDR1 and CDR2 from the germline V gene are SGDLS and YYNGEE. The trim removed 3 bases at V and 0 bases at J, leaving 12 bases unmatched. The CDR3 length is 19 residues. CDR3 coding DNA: TGTGCCAGCAGCGATGCGAGGGGACAGTCGTTCTCTGGGGCCAACGTCCTGACTTTC. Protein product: CASSDARGQSFSGANVLTF.